This T cell receptor (beta chain) originates from a study of OX40 agonist ivuxolimab in advanced cancers. V trimming: 6 bases; J trimming: 5 bases; junction bases outside the gene matches: 5. From germline, CDR1 is WSHSY and CDR2 SAAADI. This CDR3 contains 13 residues. Profiling relied on immunoSEQ multiplex PCR, and the TCRdb table lists in-frame clones only, not all of them. Seen here are 100,000 to 150,000 clones, around 93% observed once, and the top ten hold more than 0.8%. The receptor comes from an adult with an advanced solid tumor such as melanoma, head and neck, liver or kidney cancer. Sequencing was performed on CD4+ or CD8+ T cells sorted from blood, taken in a trial of the OX40 agonist ivuxolimab. This chain links TRBV10-2 with TRBJ2-5; 8 positions match TRBD2. CDR3 region: CASRTGGRETQYF. Here the CDR3 DNA reads TGCGCCAGCAGGACGGGGGGGCGGGAGACCCAGTACTTC.